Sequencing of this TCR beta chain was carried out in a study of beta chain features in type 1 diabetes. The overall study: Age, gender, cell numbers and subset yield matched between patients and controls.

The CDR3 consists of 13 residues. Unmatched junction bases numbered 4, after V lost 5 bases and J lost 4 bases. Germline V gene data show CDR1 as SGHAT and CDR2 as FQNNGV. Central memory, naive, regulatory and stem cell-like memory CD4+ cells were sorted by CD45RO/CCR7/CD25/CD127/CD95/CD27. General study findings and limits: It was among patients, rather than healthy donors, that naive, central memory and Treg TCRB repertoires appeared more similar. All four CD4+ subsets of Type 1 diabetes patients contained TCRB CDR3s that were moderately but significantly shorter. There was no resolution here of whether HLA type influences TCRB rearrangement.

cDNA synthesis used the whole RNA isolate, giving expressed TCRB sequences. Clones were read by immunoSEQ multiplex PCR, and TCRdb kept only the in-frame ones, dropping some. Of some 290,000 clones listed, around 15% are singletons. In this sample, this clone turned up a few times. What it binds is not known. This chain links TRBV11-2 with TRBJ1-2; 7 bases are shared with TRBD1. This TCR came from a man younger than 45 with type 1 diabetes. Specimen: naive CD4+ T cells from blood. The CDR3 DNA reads TGTGCCAGCAGCGTCCGGGACAGCTATGGCTACACCTTC. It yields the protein CASSVRDSYGYTF.